This T cell receptor (beta chain) stems from a study of a mutant IDH1 vaccine in newly diagnosed glioma. Across the study: Males made up approximately 62% and females about 38% of treated patients, whose mean age was about 41 years. Most patients had radiochemotherapy with temozolomide before enrollment; others had one alone. Scheduled at week 35, visit V12 preceded visit V13, held at week 47.

Time point reported: week 47, end of study. Each dose delivered 300 ug of mutant IDH1 20-mer peptide subcutaneously with imiquimod. Points on this clone: Its antigen is not identified.

Libraries were prepared by immunoSEQ multiplex PCR; TCRdb keeps only in-frame clonotypes and omits some of them. Here the sample spans 20,000 or so clones, more than 70% being singletons. Germline V gene sequence: CDR1 SEHNR, CDR2 FQNEAQ (reference sequence). This CDR3 comprises 14 residues. The germline V and J ends were trimmed by 1 base and 10 bases, with 16 bases remaining between them. Overall study results and limits: Seemingly, pseudoprogression had no relation to changes in the top peripheral T cell clonotypes.

The sequence was collected from a man aged 40-49 years with glioma. The rearrangement uses TRBV7-9 and TRBJ1-2, with D unresolved. This specimen consisted of PBMCs, obtained from a glioma patient whose treatment included an IDH1 peptide vaccine. CDR3 region: CASSLGGGKEDYTF. The CDR3 region has the DNA TGTGCCAGCAGCTTAGGTGGAGGGAAAGAAGACTACACCTTC. Filled out from reference TRBV7-9 and TRBJ1-2, the complete variable domain reads DTGVSQNPRHKITKRGQNVTFRCDPISEHNRLYWYRQTLGQGPEFLTYFQNEAQLEKSRLLSDRFSAERPKGSFSTLEIQRTEQGDSAMYLCASSLGGGKEDYTFGSGTRLTVV.